The clone carrying this T cell receptor beta chain was counted a few times. The CDR3 length is 16 residues. The V gene end was trimmed by 2 bases and the J gene end by 9 bases; junction bases not matched to a gene: 13. CDR1 and CDR2 (germline): SGHAT, FQNNGV. Per the original methods: Reference gene primer amplification yielded estimated nucleated cell counts. Assay: immunoSEQ multiplex PCR; the TCRdb copy retains only in-frame clones and omits some. V and J calls and clone size come straight from that table; D and trimming were deduced from the DNA. The sample lists about 250,000 clones, 84% seen once, with 4% to 5.5% in the top ten. This entry belongs to a study of blood T cell repertoires in COVID-19. As for the study in general: Sites in the United States, Italy and Spain provided acute and convalescent COVID-19 samples. PBMCs, B-cell-depleted T cells, or T cells provided the cDNA or gDNA that made up the material.

This sequence originates from a man aged 50-59 years with active or convalescent COVID-19. The sample taken for sequencing was peripheral blood. The V and J genes are TRBV11-2 and TRBJ1-2, with 9 bases matching TRBD1. For the CDR3, the DNA is TGTGCCAGCAGCTTACGGGGACAGGGCTCAGGTCGGAGCTACACCTTC. This encodes CASSLRGQGSGRSYTF.